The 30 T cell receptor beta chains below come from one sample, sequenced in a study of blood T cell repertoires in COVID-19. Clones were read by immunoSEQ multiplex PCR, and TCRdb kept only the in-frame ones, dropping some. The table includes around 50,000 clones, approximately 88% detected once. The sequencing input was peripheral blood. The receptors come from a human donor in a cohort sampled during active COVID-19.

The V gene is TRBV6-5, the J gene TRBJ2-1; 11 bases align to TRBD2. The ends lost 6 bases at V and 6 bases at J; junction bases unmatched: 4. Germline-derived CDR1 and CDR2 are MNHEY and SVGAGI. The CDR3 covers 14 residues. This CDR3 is CASRDSGRGNEQFF. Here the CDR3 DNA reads TGTGCCAGCAGGGATAGCGGGAGGGGCAATGAGCAGTTCTTC.

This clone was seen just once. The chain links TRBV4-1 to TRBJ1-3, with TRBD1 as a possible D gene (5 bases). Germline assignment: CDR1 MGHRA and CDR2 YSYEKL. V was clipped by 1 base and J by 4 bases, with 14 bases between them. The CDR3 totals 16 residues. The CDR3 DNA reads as TGCGCCAGCAGCCAAGTGGGAGGGGACCCGGGAAACACCATATATTTT. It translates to CASSQVGGDPGNTIYF.

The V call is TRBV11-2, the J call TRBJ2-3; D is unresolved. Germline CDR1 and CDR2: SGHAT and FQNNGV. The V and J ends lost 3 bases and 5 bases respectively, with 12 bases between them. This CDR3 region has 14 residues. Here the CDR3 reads CASSFNSYIDTQYF. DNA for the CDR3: TGTGCCAGCAGCTTTAACAGCTACATAGATACGCAGTATTTT.

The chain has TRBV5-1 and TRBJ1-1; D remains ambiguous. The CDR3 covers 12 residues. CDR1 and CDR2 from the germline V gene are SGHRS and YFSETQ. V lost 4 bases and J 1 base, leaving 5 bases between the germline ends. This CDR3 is CASSLPNTEAFF. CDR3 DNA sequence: TGCGCCAGCAGCCTTCCGAACACTGAAGCTTTCTTT. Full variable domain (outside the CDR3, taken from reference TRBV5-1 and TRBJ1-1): KAGVTQTPRYLIKTRGQQVTLSCSPISGHRSVSWYQQTPGQGLQFLFEYFSETQRNKGNFPGRFSGRQFSNSRSEMNVSTLELGDSALYLCASSLPNTEAFFGQGTRLTVV.

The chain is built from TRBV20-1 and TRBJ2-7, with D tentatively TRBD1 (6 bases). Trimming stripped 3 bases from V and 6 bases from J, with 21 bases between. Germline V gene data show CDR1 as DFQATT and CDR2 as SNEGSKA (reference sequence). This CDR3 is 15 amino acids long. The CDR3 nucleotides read TGCAGTGCTAGTTATACCGGGACACCAACCTCCGAGCAGTACTTC. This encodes CSASYTGTPTSEQYF.

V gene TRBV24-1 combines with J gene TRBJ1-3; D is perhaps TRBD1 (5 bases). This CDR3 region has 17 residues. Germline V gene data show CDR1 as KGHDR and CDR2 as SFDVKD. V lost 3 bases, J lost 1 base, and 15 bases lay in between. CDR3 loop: CATSDGQTQVSGNTIYF. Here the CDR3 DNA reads TGTGCCACCAGTGATGGACAAACTCAAGTTTCTGGAAACACCATATATTTT.

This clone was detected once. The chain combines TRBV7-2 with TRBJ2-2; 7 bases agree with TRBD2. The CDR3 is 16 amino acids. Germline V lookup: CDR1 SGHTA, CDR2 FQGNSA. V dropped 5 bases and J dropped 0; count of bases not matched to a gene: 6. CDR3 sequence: CASSLIAGANTGELFF. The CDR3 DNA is TGTGCCAGCAGCCTAATAGCGGGCGCGAACACCGGGGAGCTGTTTTTT. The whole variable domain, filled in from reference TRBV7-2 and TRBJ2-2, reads GAGVSQSPSNKVTEKGKDVELRCDPISGHTALYWYRQSLGQGLEFLIYFQGNSAPDKSGLPSDRFSAERTGGSVSTLTIQRTQQEDSAVYLCASSLIAGANTGELFFGEGSRLTVL.

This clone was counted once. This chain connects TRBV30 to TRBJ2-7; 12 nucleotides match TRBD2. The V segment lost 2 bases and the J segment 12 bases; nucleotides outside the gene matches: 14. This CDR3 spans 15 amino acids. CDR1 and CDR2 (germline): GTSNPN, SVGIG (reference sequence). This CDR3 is CAWSRPRLAGALRYF. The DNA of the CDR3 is TGTGCCTGGAGTCGACCCCGACTAGCGGGGGCCCTGAGGTACTTC. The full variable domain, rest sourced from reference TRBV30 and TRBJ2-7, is SQTIHQWPATLVQPVGSPLSLECTVEGTSNPNLYWYRQAAGRGLQLLFYSVGIGQISSEVPQNLSASRPQDRQFILSSKKLLLSDSGFYLCAWSRPRLAGALRYFGPGTRLTVT.

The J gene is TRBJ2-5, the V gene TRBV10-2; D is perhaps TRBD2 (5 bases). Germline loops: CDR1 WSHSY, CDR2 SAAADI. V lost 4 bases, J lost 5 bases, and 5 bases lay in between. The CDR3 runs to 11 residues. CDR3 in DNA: TGCGCCAGCAGTGTAGCGGAGACCCAGTACTTC. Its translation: CASSVAETQYF.

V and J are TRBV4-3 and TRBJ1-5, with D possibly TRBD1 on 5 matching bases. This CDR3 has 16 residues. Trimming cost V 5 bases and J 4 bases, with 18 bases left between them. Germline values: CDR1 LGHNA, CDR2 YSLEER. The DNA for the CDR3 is TGCGCCAGCAGCGTGGGTGCGGGACTTACTAATCAGCCCCAGCATTTT. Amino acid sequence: CASSVGAGLTNQPQHF.

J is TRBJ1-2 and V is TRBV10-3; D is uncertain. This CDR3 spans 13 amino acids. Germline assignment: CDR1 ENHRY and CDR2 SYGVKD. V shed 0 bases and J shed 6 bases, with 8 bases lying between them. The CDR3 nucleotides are TGTGCCATCAGTGAGTCGAGTACTGATGGCTACACCTTC. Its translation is CAISESSTDGYTF.

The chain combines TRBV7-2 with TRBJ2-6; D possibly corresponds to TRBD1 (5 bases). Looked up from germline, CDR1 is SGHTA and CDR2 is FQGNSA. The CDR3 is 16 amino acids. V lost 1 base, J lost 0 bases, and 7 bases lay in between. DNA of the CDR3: TGTGCCAGCAGCTTAGGACAGCACTCTGGGGCCAACGTCCTGACTTTC. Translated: CASSLGQHSGANVLTF.

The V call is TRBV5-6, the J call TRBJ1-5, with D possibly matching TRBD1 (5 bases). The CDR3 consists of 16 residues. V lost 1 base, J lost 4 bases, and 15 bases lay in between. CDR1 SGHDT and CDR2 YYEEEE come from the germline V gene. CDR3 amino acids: CASSLKTGRANQPQHF. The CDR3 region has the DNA TGTGCCAGCAGCTTGAAAACGGGCAGGGCAAATCAGCCCCAGCATTTT.

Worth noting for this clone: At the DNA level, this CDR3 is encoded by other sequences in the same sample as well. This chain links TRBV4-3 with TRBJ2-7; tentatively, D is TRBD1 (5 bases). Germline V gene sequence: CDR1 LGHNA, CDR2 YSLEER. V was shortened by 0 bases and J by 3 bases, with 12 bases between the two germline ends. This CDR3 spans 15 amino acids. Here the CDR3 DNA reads TGCGCCAGCAGCCAAGATCTAGGACATATCTACGAGCAGTACTTC. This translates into CASSQDLGHIYEQYF.

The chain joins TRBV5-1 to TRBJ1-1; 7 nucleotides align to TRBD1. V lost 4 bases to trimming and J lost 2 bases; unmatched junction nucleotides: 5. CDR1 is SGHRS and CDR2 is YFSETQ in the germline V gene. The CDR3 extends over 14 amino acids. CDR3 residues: CASSGGQFNTEAFF. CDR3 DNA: TGCGCCAGCAGCGGGGGACAGTTTAACACTGAAGCTTTCTTT.

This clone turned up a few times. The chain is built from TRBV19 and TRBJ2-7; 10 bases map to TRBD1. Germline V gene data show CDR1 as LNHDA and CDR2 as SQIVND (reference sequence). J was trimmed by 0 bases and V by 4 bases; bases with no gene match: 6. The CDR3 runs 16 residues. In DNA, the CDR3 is TGTGCCAGTAGTAGGGGACAGGGGACTATCTCCTACGAGCAGTACTTC. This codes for CASSRGQGTISYEQYF.

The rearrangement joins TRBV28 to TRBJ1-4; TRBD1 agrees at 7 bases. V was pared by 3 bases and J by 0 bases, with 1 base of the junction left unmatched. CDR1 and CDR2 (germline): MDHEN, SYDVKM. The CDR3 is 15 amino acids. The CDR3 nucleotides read TGTGCCAGCAGTTTCACAGGGGCAACTAATGAAAAACTGTTTTTT. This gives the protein CASSFTGATNEKLFF. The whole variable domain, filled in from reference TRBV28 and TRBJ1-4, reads DVKVTQSSRYLVKRTGEKVFLECVQDMDHENMFWYRQDPGLGLRLIYFSYDVKMKEKGDIPEGYSVSREKKERFSLILESASTNQTSMYLCASSFTGATNEKLFFGSGTQLSVL.

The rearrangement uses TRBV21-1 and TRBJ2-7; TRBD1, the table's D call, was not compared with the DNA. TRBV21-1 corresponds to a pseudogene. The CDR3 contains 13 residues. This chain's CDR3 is CASSKDRGCEQYF. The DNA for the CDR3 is TGTGCCAGCAGCAAAGACAGGGGTTGCGAGCAGTACTTC.

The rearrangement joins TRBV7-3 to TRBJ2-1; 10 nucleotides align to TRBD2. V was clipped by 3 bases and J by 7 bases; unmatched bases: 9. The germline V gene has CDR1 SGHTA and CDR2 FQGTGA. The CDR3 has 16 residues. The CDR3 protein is CASSLAPGLALNEQFF. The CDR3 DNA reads TGTGCCAGCAGCTTGGCCCCGGGACTAGCGTTGAATGAGCAGTTCTTC.

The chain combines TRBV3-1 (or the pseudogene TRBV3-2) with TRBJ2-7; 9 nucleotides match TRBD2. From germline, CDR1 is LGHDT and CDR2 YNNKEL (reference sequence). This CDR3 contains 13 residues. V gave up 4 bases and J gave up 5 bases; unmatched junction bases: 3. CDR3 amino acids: CASSPSGKNEQYF. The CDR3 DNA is TGTGCCAGCAGCCCTAGCGGGAAGAACGAGCAGTACTTC.

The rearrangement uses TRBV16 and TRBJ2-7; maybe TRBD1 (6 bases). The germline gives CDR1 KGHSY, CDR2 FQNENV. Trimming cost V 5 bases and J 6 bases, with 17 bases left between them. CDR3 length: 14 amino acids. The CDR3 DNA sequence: TGTGCCAGCAGCTATAACAGGGAATTCGGCGAGCAGTACTTC. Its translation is CASSYNREFGEQYF. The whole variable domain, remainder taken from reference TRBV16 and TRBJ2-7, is GEEVAQTPKHLVRGEGQKAKLYCAPIKGHSYVFWYQQVLKNEFKFLISFQNENVFDETGMPKERFSAKCLPNSPCSLEIQATKLEDSAVYFCASSYNREFGEQYFGPGTRLTVT.

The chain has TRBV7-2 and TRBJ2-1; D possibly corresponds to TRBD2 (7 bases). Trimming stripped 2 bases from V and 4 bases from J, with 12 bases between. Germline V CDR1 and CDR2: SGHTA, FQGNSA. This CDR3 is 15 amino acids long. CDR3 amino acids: CASSLSGGQYNEQFF. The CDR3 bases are TGTGCCAGCAGCTTATCGGGGGGCCAGTACAATGAGCAGTTCTTC.

CDR3 residues: CASSGLQGYGDTQYF. The DNA of the CDR3 is TGTGCCAGCAGTGGCCTGCAGGGTTACGGAGATACGCAGTATTTT. The chain combines TRBV25-1 with TRBJ2-3; TRBD1 might be the D (5 bases). V was shortened by 4 bases and J by 5 bases, with 16 bases between the two germline ends. There are 15 residues in the CDR3. From germline, CDR1 is MGHDK and CDR2 SYGVNS.

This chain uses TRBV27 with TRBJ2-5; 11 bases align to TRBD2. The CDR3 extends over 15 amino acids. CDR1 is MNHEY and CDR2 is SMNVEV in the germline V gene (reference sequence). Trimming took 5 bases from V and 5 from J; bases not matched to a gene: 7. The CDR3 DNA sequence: TGTGCCAGCAGTAAGGCTAGCGGGAGGACGGAGACCCAGTACTTC. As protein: CASSKASGRTETQYF.

CDR3 protein: CASRQGNRNQPQHF. DNA for the CDR3: TGTGCCAGCAGACAGGGGAACCGCAATCAGCCCCAGCATTTT. The rearrangement uses TRBV6-5 and TRBJ1-5, with 7 bases aligning to TRBD1. The J segment lost 2 bases and the V segment lost 6 bases, leaving 4 bases of the junction unmatched. Germline CDR1 is MNHEY and CDR2 is SVGAGI. The CDR3 has 14 residues.

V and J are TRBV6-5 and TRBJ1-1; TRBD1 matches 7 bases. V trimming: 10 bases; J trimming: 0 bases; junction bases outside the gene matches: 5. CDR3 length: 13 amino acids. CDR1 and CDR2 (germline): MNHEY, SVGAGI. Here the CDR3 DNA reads TGTGCCACTTTGGGACAGTTGAACACTGAAGCTTTCTTT. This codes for CATLGQLNTEAFF.

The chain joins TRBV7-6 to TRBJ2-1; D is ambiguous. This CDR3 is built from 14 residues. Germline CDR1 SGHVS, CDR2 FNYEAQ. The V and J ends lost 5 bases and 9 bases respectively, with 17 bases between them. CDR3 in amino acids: CASSKNAGRTEQFF. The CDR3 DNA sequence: TGTGCCAGCAGCAAAAATGCCGGTAGAACTGAGCAGTTCTTC.

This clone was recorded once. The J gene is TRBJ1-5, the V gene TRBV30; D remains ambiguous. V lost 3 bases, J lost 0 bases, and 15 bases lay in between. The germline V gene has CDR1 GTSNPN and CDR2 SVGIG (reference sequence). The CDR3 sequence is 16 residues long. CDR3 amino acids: CAWRFLLTNSNQPQHF. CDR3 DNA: TGTGCCTGGAGATTTTTACTGACTAATAGCAATCAGCCCCAGCATTTT.

The CDR3 DNA sequence: TGTGCCAGCAGCTTAGATAGTATGGGGAGGGATGAGCAGTTCTTC. Protein sequence: CASSLDSMGRDEQFF. The chain is built from TRBV7-2 and TRBJ2-1, with 7 bases identical to TRBD2. Germline trimming cut 1 base from V and 8 bases from J; bases unmatched to any gene: 8. This CDR3 region has 15 residues. Germline-derived CDR1 and CDR2 are SGHTA and FQGNSA.

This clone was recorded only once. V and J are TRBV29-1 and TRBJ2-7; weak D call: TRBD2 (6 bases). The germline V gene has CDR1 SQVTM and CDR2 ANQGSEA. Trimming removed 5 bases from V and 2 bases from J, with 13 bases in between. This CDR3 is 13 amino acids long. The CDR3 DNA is TGCAGCGTTTATCACGGGGGAACCTACGAGCAGTACTTC. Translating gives CSVYHGGTYEQYF.